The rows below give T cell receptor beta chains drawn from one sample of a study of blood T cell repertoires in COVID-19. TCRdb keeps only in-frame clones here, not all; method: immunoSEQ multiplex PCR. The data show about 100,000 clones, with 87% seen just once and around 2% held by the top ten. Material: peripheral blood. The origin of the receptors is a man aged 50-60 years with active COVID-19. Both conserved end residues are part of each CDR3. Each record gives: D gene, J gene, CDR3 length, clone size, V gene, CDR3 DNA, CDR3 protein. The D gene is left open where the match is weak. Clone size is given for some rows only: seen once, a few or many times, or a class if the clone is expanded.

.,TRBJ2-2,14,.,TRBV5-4,TGTGCCAGCAGCGACGCCGCTGGGGCGGGGGAGCTGTTTTTT,CASSDAAGAGELFF
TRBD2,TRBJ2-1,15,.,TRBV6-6,TGTGCCAGCAGTCCCGGACTAGCGGGGGGCAATGAGCAGTTCTTC,CASSPGLAGGNEQFF
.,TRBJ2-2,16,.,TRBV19,TGTGCCAGTAGTGCCCCCGAGGCACATTCTGGCGGGGAGCTGTTTTTT,CASSAPEAHSGGELFF
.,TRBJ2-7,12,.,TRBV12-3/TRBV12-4,TGTGCCAGCACCAGGACTATCTACGAGCAGTACTTC,CASTRTIYEQYF
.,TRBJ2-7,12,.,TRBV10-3,TGTGCCATCGCGGGTACATCCCTCGAGCAGTACTTC,CAIAGTSLEQYF
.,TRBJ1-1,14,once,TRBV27,TGTGCCAGCAGTTATAGACAGATGAACACTGAAGCTTTCTTT,CASSYRQMNTEAFF
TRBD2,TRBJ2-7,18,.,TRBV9,TGTGCCAGCAGCGTATTCCCCTTAAGCGGGGGGGCGGGAAGTGAGCAGTACTTC,CASSVFPLSGGAGSEQYF
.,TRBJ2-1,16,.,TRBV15,TGTGCCACCAGCAGAGGGGGGGCGGGGGACTACAATGAGCAGTTCTTC,CATSRGGAGDYNEQFF
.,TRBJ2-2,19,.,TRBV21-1,TGTGCCAGCAGCAAAGGAATTAGCGGGGTGGCCCCGAACACCGGGGAGCTGTTTTTT,CASSKGISGVAPNTGELFF
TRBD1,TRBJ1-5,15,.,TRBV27,TGTGCCAGCAGTTCGCTGGACAGGGACTACCAGCCCCAGCATTTT,CASSSLDRDYQPQHF
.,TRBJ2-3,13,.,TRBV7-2,TGTGCCAGTGGGGGCCACAGCACAGATACGCAGTATTTT,CASGGHSTDTQYF
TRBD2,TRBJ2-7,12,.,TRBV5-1,TGCGCCAGCAGCCTTTATAGCGGGGAGCAGTACTTC,CASSLYSGEQYF
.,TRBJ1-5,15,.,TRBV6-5,TGTGCCAGCAGTCCCCGGACCCAGGGGAATCAGCCCCAGCATTTT,CASSPRTQGNQPQHF
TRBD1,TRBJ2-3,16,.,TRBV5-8,TGTGCCAGCAGCGGGACAGGGGCTATGACAACAGATACGCAGTATTTT,CASSGTGAMTTDTQYF
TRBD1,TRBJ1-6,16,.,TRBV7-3,TGTGCCAGCTCAGACCCCGACAGGGGACCTAATTCACCCCTCCACTTT,CASSDPDRGPNSPLHF
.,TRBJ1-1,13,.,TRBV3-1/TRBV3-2,TGTGCCAGCAGCCAGGCTCGGGGCACTGAAGCTTTCTTT,CASSQARGTEAFF
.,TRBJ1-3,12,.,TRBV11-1,TGTGCCAGCAGCCCGCGTGGAAACACCATATATTTT,CASSPRGNTIYF
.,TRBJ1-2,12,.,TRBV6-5,TGTGCCAGCAGTCCCCCCTTCGGTGGCTACACCTTC,CASSPPFGGYTF
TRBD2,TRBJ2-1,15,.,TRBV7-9,TGTGCCAGCAGCCCTAGCGGGGCAAACCGGAATGAGCAGTTCTTC,CASSPSGANRNEQFF
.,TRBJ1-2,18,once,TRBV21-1,TGTGCCAGCAGCAAGGTCGGGGCAGATTTATCTACGGGGGGTGGCTACACCTTC,CASSKVGADLSTGGGYTF
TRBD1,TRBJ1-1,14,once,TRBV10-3,TGTGCCATCAGTGTGGGACAGGGAAACACTGAAGCTTTCTTT,CAISVGQGNTEAFF
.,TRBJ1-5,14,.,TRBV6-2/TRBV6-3,TGTGCCAGCAGTCTCACAAGTAGCAATCAGCCCCAGCATTTT,CASSLTSSNQPQHF
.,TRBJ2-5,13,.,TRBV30,TGTGCCTGGAGTGGCGGAGGGAGAGAGACCCAGTACTTC,CAWSGGGRETQYF
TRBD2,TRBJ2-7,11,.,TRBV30,TGTGCCTGGAGCGGGAGGGGCGAGCAGTACTTC,CAWSGRGEQYF
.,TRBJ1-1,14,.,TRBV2,TGTGCCAGCAGTGAAGGCAGGGCGAACACTGAAGCTTTCTTT,CASSEGRANTEAFF